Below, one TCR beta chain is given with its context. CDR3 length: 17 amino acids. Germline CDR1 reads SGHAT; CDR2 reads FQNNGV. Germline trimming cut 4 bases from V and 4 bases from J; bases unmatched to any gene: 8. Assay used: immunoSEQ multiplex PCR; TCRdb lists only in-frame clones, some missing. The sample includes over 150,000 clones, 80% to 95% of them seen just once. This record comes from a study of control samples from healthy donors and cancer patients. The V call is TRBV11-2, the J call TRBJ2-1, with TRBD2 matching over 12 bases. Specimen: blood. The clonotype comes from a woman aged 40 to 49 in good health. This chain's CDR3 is CASSSPLAGGNYNEQFF. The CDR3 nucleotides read TGTGCCAGCAGCTCACCACTAGCGGGGGGTAATTACAATGAGCAGTTCTTC.